This entry lists 9 T cell receptor beta chains sequenced from one sample in a study of identical twins. TCRdb passed the 5' RACE reads through MiXCR, listing each CDR3 protein once. The table records 500,000 to 600,000 distinct CDR3 sequences, about 20% of them present only once. The data were also submitted as part of a second study, on T cells expressing NK-cell markers.

The source material was CD4+ T cells sorted from blood. The source of these receptors is a young woman in good health.

In its sample, this clonotype was seen a few times. The rearrangement joins TRBV5-1 to TRBJ1-1; the D is unclear. V gave up 5 bases and J gave up 0 bases, with 11 bases separating them. Looked up from germline, CDR1 is SGHRS and CDR2 is YFSETQ. CDR3 length: 14 amino acids. The CDR3 DNA sequence: TGCGCCAGCAGTTCCCAGACGGTGAACACTGAAGCTTTCTTT. It yields the protein CASSSQTVNTEAFF.

This sequence joins TRBV12-3 or TRBV12-4 and TRBJ1-5, with D possibly being TRBD1 (6 bases). The CDR3 totals 16 residues. Trimming took off 5 bases at V and 2 bases at J, with 16 bases between the two ends. The CDR3 bases are TGTGCCAGCAGTCACGGGGGGCGCCTTGGCAATCAGCCCCAGCATTTT. Residues: CASSHGGRLGNQPQHF.

J is TRBJ2-5 and V is TRBV7-8, with a tentative D call TRBD1 (5 bases). Trimming took 4 bases from V and 5 from J, leaving 14 bases between them. The length of the CDR3 is 14 residues. CDR1 and CDR2 (germline): SGHVS, FQNEAQ. This CDR3 reads CASSSLGPGETQYF. CDR3 DNA: TGTGCCAGCAGCTCCCTGGGGCCAGGGGAGACCCAGTACTTC.

This sequence joins TRBV6-2 or TRBV6-3 and TRBJ1-2, with 7 bases fitting TRBD1. V gave up 5 bases and J gave up 2 bases; unmatched junction bases: 8. The germline CDR1 and CDR2 sequences are MNHEY and SVGEGT. The CDR3 contains 15 residues. The DNA for the CDR3 is TGTGCCAGCAGTCACCGGGACAGCGCCAACTATGGCTACACCTTC. Translated: CASSHRDSANYGYTF.

In DNA form, the CDR3 reads TGTGCCAGCAGCTTAGCGGACAGGGGCCAGCCGCAGTATTTT. This sequence encodes CASSLADRGQPQYF. The chain is built from TRBV7-3 and TRBJ2-3; 9 nucleotides match TRBD1. The CDR3 has 14 residues. The junction had 7 bases not matched to a gene; V was cut back by 2 bases and J by 10 bases. The germline V gene has CDR1 SGHTA and CDR2 FQGTGA.

The DNA of the CDR3 is TGTGCCAGCAGTCCCAGGGCCGGGGAGCTGTTTTTT. Translation gives CASSPRAGELFF. The chain carries TRBV12-3 or TRBV12-4 and TRBJ2-2, with TRBD1 as a possible D gene (5 bases). The ends were cut back, 5 bases at V and 6 bases at J, with 7 bases in the middle. This CDR3 is built from 12 residues.

The chain carries TRBV20-1 and TRBJ1-4; D not certain. Germline V lookup: CDR1 DFQATT, CDR2 SNEGSKA (reference sequence). The CDR3 totals 14 residues. V was trimmed by 3 bases and J by 8 bases, leaving 16 bases between them. The CDR3 loop is CSARELGRLEKLFF. The CDR3 bases are TGCAGTGCTAGGGAACTCGGGCGTCTCGAAAAACTGTTTTTT.

This chain uses TRBV2 with TRBJ2-7, with 7 nucleotides matching TRBD2. CDR1 is SNHLY, CDR2 FYNNEI, per germline. The ends lost 7 bases at V and 1 base at J; junction bases unmatched: 4. There are 13 residues in the CDR3. CDR3 coding DNA: TGTGCCAGCACGGGGGGTCTATCCTACGAGCAGTACTTC. It encodes CASTGGLSYEQYF.

This clonotype was picked up a small number of times. A junction boundary mismatches the germline segment, possibly from a read error. The chain combines TRBV7-3 with TRBJ2-7; 8 bases line up with TRBD1. There are 18 residues in the CDR3. Germline V gene sequence: CDR1 SGHTA, CDR2 FQGTGA. This CDR3 reads CASRLTWTGLPLVREQYF. The CDR3 DNA sequence: TGTGCCAGCAGGTTAACGTGGACAGGGCTGCCCCTCGTACGAGAGCAGTACTTC.